This TCR beta chain is drawn from a study of tumor and adjacent non-tumor tissue in lung cancer. Study information: Patients comprised some eleven adenocarcinoma, a couple of squamous cell carcinoma and 1 small cell lung cancer.

The library came from three nested PCR rounds adapted from ARM-PCR protocols. MiXCR was run by TCRdb on the multiplex PCR reads, yielding one entry per CDR3 protein. The sample shows 200,000 to 250,000 distinct CDR3 sequences, about 71% of them seen only once. From germline, CDR1 is DFQATT and CDR2 SNEGSKA (reference sequence). This CDR3 comprises 12 residues. RNA was extracted from bulk tissue without any cell sorting. As to this clonotype: This sequence may be a read error, since a much larger clone differs from it by one base.

This chain links TRBV20-1 with TRBJ2-7; weak D call: TRBD2 (6 bases). Sequenced: lung tumor tissue. The TCR sequence derives from a man aged 55-75 years with non-small cell lung cancer. For the CDR3, the DNA is TGCATTGCGGAGGGAGCGGCGTACGAGCAGTACTTC. Amino acid sequence: CIAEGAAYEQYF.